This is a list of T cell receptor beta chains from one sample in a study of beta chain features in type 1 diabetes. Measured with immunoSEQ multiplex PCR; TCRdb has only the in-frame clones, and not every one. The sample contains about 930,000 clones, about a sixth of which appear only once. The specimen sequenced was naive CD4+ T cells from blood. These receptors were obtained from a woman aged 18-29 years in good health. Both conserved end residues are part of each CDR3. Each record gives: V gene, clone size, J gene, D gene, CDR3 protein, CDR3 DNA. A D gene is named only where the DNA matches it firmly. The size field is filled for only some rows; it gives once, few, many or a size class.

V gene: TRBV6-5; clone size: -; J gene: TRBJ2-7; D gene: -; CDR3 protein: CASSYDQQNYEQYF; CDR3 DNA: TGTGCCAGCAGTTATGACCAGCAAAACTACGAGCAGTACTTC
V gene: TRBV19; clone size: -; J gene: TRBJ2-5; D gene: -; CDR3 protein: CASSFRLDFTPSQYF; CDR3 DNA: TGTGCCAGTAGTTTTCGACTCGATTTTACCCCGTCCCAGTACTTC
V gene: TRBV7-3; clone size: few; J gene: TRBJ2-5; D gene: TRBD2; CDR3 protein: CASSPREGETQYF; CDR3 DNA: TGTGCCAGCAGCCCACGGGAGGGAGAGACCCAGTACTTC
V gene: TRBV5-6; clone size: -; J gene: TRBJ1-2; D gene: -; CDR3 protein: CASSPGQYGYTF; CDR3 DNA: TGTGCCAGCAGCCCTGGACAGTATGGCTACACCTTC
V gene: TRBV9; clone size: few; J gene: TRBJ2-1; D gene: -; CDR3 protein: CASSDGPGDRAKAGVTNEQFF; CDR3 DNA: TGTGCCAGCAGCGACGGACCGGGCGACAGGGCCAAAGCGGGAGTCACCAATGAGCAGTTCTTC
V gene: TRBV4-2; clone size: once; J gene: TRBJ2-1; D gene: -; CDR3 protein: CASSQGLGKDNEQFF; CDR3 DNA: TGTGCCAGCAGCCAAGGCCTCGGGAAGGACAATGAGCAGTTCTTC
V gene: TRBV28; clone size: -; J gene: TRBJ2-5; D gene: -; CDR3 protein: CASSLLKGRGEETQYF; CDR3 DNA: TGTGCCAGCAGTCTGCTCAAGGGGCGGGGAGAAGAGACCCAGTACTTC
V gene: TRBV4-2; clone size: few; J gene: TRBJ2-4; D gene: -; CDR3 protein: CASSQVGPRGDKNIQYF; CDR3 DNA: TGTGCCAGCAGCCAAGTGGGTCCCAGGGGGGACAAAAACATTCAGTACTTC
V gene: TRBV18; clone size: few; J gene: TRBJ2-1; D gene: TRBD1; CDR3 protein: CASSPPQGAAYNEQFF; CDR3 DNA: TGTGCCAGCTCACCTCCACAGGGGGCTGCCTACAATGAGCAGTTCTTC
V gene: TRBV7-9; clone size: few; J gene: TRBJ2-7; D gene: TRBD1; CDR3 protein: CASSFPGQDHEQYF; CDR3 DNA: TGTGCCAGCAGCTTCCCGGGACAGGACCACGAGCAGTACTTC
V gene: TRBV9; clone size: -; J gene: TRBJ1-2; D gene: -; CDR3 protein: CASSVEPRDDPYGYTF; CDR3 DNA: TGTGCCAGCAGCGTAGAACCCCGGGACGACCCCTATGGCTACACCTTC
V gene: TRBV28; clone size: few; J gene: TRBJ1-4; D gene: -; CDR3 protein: CASSQTATNEKLFF; CDR3 DNA: TGTGCCAGCAGTCAGACTGCAACTAATGAAAAACTGTTTTTT
V gene: TRBV19; clone size: few; J gene: TRBJ2-1; D gene: TRBD1; CDR3 protein: CASSFRDRRYNEQFF; CDR3 DNA: TGTGCCAGTAGTTTTCGGGACAGGCGTTACAATGAGCAGTTCTTC
V gene: TRBV6-1; clone size: -; J gene: TRBJ1-4; D gene: -; CDR3 protein: CASSPGRSYEKLFF; CDR3 DNA: TGTGCCAGCAGCCCCGGGAGGTCTTATGAAAAACTGTTTTTT
V gene: TRBV7-6; clone size: few; J gene: TRBJ1-3; D gene: -; CDR3 protein: CASSQQGGYSGNTIYF; CDR3 DNA: TGTGCCAGCAGCCAGCAAGGGGGGTACTCTGGAAACACCATATATTTT
V gene: TRBV28; clone size: -; J gene: TRBJ1-2; D gene: -; CDR3 protein: CASSLAMRANYGYTF; CDR3 DNA: TGTGCCAGCAGTTTAGCCATGCGAGCTAACTATGGCTACACCTTC
V gene: TRBV7-6; clone size: -; J gene: TRBJ2-3; D gene: -; CDR3 protein: CASSLGLRSTDTQYF; CDR3 DNA: TGTGCCAGCAGCTTAGGTCTACGTAGCACAGATACGCAGTATTTT
V gene: TRBV5-1; clone size: -; J gene: TRBJ2-7; D gene: -; CDR3 protein: CASSLEGRGYEQYF; CDR3 DNA: TGCGCCAGCAGCTTGGAGGGCAGGGGCTACGAGCAGTACTTC
V gene: TRBV7-8; clone size: few; J gene: TRBJ1-2; D gene: TRBD1; CDR3 protein: CASSPRTGAYGYTF; CDR3 DNA: TGTGCCAGCAGCCCCCGGACAGGGGCCTATGGCTACACCTTC
V gene: TRBV28; clone size: few; J gene: TRBJ1-3; D gene: -; CDR3 protein: CASSSTPTSGNTIYF; CDR3 DNA: TGTGCCAGCAGTTCGACACCAACTTCTGGAAACACCATATATTTT
V gene: TRBV6-1; clone size: -; J gene: TRBJ2-1; D gene: TRBD1; CDR3 protein: CASSVREGARRDEQFF; CDR3 DNA: TGTGCCAGCAGTGTACGAGAGGGGGCGCGGCGCGATGAGCAGTTCTTC
V gene: TRBV5-1; clone size: few; J gene: TRBJ1-5; D gene: -; CDR3 protein: CASSLGLGMQPQHF; CDR3 DNA: TGCGCCAGCAGCTTGGGTTTAGGGATGCAGCCCCAGCATTTT
V gene: TRBV28; clone size: -; J gene: TRBJ2-1; D gene: -; CDR3 protein: CASSSPTRSAYNEQFF; CDR3 DNA: TGTGCCAGCAGTTCGCCGACCAGATCCGCGTACAATGAGCAGTTCTTC
V gene: TRBV6-5; clone size: -; J gene: TRBJ2-3; D gene: -; CDR3 protein: CASSSPTGMGNTQYF; CDR3 DNA: TGTGCCAGCAGTTCCCCTACTGGAATGGGTAATACGCAGTATTTT
V gene: TRBV28; clone size: few; J gene: TRBJ1-1; D gene: -; CDR3 protein: CASSSGGGNTEAFF; CDR3 DNA: TGTGCCAGCAGTTCGGGGGGAGGGAACACTGAAGCTTTCTTT
V gene: TRBV5-1; clone size: few; J gene: TRBJ2-5; D gene: -; CDR3 protein: CASSFGNPLGQETQYF; CDR3 DNA: TGCGCCAGCAGCTTTGGGAACCCTCTGGGGCAAGAGACCCAGTACTTC
V gene: TRBV20-1; clone size: -; J gene: TRBJ2-7; D gene: -; CDR3 protein: CSARQGREQYF; CDR3 DNA: TGCAGTGCTAGACAGGGGAGGGAGCAGTACTTC
V gene: TRBV7-2; clone size: -; J gene: TRBJ2-1; D gene: -; CDR3 protein: CASRREVGQWEFF; CDR3 DNA: TGTGCCAGCAGACGCGAGGTAGGACAGTGGGAGTTCTTC
V gene: TRBV6-6; clone size: -; J gene: TRBJ1-5; D gene: -; CDR3 protein: CASSSAGGGNQPQHF; CDR3 DNA: TGTGCCAGCAGTTCGGCGGGCGGGGGGAATCAGCCCCAGCATTTT
V gene: TRBV7-2; clone size: once; J gene: TRBJ1-2; D gene: -; CDR3 protein: CASSLVRGYTF; CDR3 DNA: TGTGCCAGCAGCTTAGTTCGTGGCTACACCTTC
V gene: TRBV5-1; clone size: -; J gene: TRBJ2-1; D gene: -; CDR3 protein: CASSTAPQGSREQFF; CDR3 DNA: TGCGCCAGCAGCACAGCACCTCAAGGGTCCAGGGAGCAGTTCTTC
V gene: TRBV5-4; clone size: -; J gene: TRBJ2-3; D gene: TRBD2; CDR3 protein: CASSLYGRAGTDTQYF; CDR3 DNA: TGTGCCAGCAGCTTATACGGGAGGGCCGGCACAGATACGCAGTATTTT
V gene: TRBV5-6; clone size: -; J gene: TRBJ2-2; D gene: -; CDR3 protein: CASSLWGYGSTGELFF; CDR3 DNA: TGTGCCAGCAGCCTCTGGGGATACGGAAGCACCGGGGAGCTGTTTTTT
V gene: TRBV2; clone size: few; J gene: TRBJ2-7; D gene: TRBD2; CDR3 protein: CASSDLAERYEQYF; CDR3 DNA: TGTGCCAGCAGTGACCTAGCGGAAAGGTACGAGCAGTACTTC
V gene: TRBV15; clone size: -; J gene: TRBJ2-7; D gene: -; CDR3 protein: CATSRDRGLHSYEQYF; CDR3 DNA: TGTGCCACCAGCAGAGATCGGGGCCTACACTCCTACGAGCAGTACTTC
V gene: TRBV5-4; clone size: few; J gene: TRBJ1-5; D gene: -; CDR3 protein: CASSQDSGRNQPQHF; CDR3 DNA: TGTGCCAGCAGCCAAGATTCGGGGCGCAATCAGCCCCAGCATTTT
V gene: TRBV18; clone size: few; J gene: TRBJ2-1; D gene: TRBD2; CDR3 protein: CASSIRTSSYNEQFF; CDR3 DNA: TGTGCCAGCTCAATACGGACTAGCTCCTACAATGAGCAGTTCTTC
V gene: TRBV7-9; clone size: -; J gene: TRBJ2-1; D gene: TRBD2; CDR3 protein: CASSLGIGGGRVSYNEQFF; CDR3 DNA: TGTGCCAGCAGCTTAGGAATTGGAGGCGGGAGGGTATCCTACAATGAGCAGTTCTTC
V gene: TRBV15; clone size: -; J gene: TRBJ2-1; D gene: -; CDR3 protein: CATSSLSPSRFF; CDR3 DNA: TGTGCCACCAGCAGTCTCTCTCCCTCCCGCTTCTTC
V gene: TRBV27; clone size: few; J gene: TRBJ2-4; D gene: TRBD2; CDR3 protein: CASGNLLAGNIQYF; CDR3 DNA: TGTGCCAGCGGAAATCTGTTAGCGGGAAACATTCAGTACTTC
V gene: TRBV19; clone size: -; J gene: TRBJ2-3; D gene: TRBD1; CDR3 protein: CASKLQGVHSTDTQYF; CDR3 DNA: TGTGCCAGTAAACTCCAGGGGGTCCACAGCACAGATACGCAGTATTTT
V gene: TRBV7-3; clone size: -; J gene: TRBJ2-2; D gene: -; CDR3 protein: CASSFGSTGELFF; CDR3 DNA: TGTGCCAGCAGCTTCGGCAGCACCGGGGAGCTGTTTTTT
V gene: TRBV6-1; clone size: -; J gene: TRBJ2-5; D gene: -; CDR3 protein: CASSDRPQETQYF; CDR3 DNA: TGTGCCAGCAGTGACAGACCTCAAGAGACCCAGTACTTC
V gene: TRBV4-2; clone size: -; J gene: TRBJ2-7; D gene: -; CDR3 protein: CASEATAENLGYEQYF; CDR3 DNA: TGTGCCAGTGAGGCTACAGCCGAAAACCTTGGCTACGAGCAGTACTTC
V gene: TRBV27; clone size: -; J gene: TRBJ2-7; D gene: TRBD2; CDR3 protein: CASSLSPSGSFYEQYF; CDR3 DNA: TGTGCCAGCAGTTTATCGCCTAGCGGGAGTTTCTACGAGCAGTACTTC
V gene: TRBV11-3; clone size: -; J gene: TRBJ2-1; D gene: -; CDR3 protein: CASSLGPGRDNEQFF; CDR3 DNA: TGTGCCAGCAGCTTGGGTCCAGGCCGGGACAATGAGCAGTTCTTC
V gene: TRBV11-2; clone size: -; J gene: TRBJ2-1; D gene: TRBD2; CDR3 protein: CASTLSGRDYNEQFF; CDR3 DNA: TGTGCCAGCACCCTTTCCGGGAGGGACTACAATGAGCAGTTCTTC
V gene: TRBV7-3; clone size: -; J gene: TRBJ2-1; D gene: -; CDR3 protein: CASSLGNEQFF; CDR3 DNA: TGTGCCAGCAGCCTAGGCAATGAGCAGTTCTTC
V gene: TRBV20-1; clone size: -; J gene: TRBJ2-7; D gene: -; CDR3 protein: CSARDLELQYF; CDR3 DNA: TGCAGTGCTAGAGATCTAGAGTTGCAGTACTTC
V gene: TRBV19; clone size: few; J gene: TRBJ1-1; D gene: -; CDR3 protein: CASSIARMNTEAFF; CDR3 DNA: TGTGCCAGTAGTATAGCCAGGATGAACACTGAAGCTTTCTTT
V gene: TRBV20-1; clone size: few; J gene: TRBJ2-2; D gene: -; CDR3 protein: CSARGAGELFF; CDR3 DNA: TGCAGTGCTAGAGGGGCCGGGGAGCTGTTTTTT
V gene: TRBV19; clone size: -; J gene: TRBJ1-5; D gene: -; CDR3 protein: CASSISGLGQPQHF; CDR3 DNA: TGTGCCAGTAGTATATCTGGGTTGGGTCAGCCCCAGCATTTT
V gene: TRBV15; clone size: few; J gene: TRBJ2-7; D gene: -; CDR3 protein: CATSRGVGHSEQYF; CDR3 DNA: TGTGCCACCAGCAGAGGGGTAGGACATTCCGAGCAGTACTTC
V gene: TRBV28; clone size: -; J gene: TRBJ2-7; D gene: TRBD1; CDR3 protein: CASSLQTGGTSKGSRYEQYF; CDR3 DNA: TGTGCCAGCAGTCTACAAACAGGGGGCACAAGTAAGGGGTCTCGCTACGAGCAGTACTTC